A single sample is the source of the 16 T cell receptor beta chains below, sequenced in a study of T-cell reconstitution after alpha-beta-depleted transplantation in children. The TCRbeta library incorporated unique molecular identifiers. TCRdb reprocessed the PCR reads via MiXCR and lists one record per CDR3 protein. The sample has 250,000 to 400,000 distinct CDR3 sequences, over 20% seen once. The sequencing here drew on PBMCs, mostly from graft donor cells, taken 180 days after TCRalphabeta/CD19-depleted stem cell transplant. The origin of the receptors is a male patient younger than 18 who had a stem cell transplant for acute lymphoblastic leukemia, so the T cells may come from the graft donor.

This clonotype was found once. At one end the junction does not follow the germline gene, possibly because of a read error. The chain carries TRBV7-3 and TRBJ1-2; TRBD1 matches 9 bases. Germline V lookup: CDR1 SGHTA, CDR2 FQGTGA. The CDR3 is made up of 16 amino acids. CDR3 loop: CASSVSATGTGNGYAF. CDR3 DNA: TGTGCCAGCAGCGTATCGGCCACCGGGACAGGGAACGGCTACGCCTTC.

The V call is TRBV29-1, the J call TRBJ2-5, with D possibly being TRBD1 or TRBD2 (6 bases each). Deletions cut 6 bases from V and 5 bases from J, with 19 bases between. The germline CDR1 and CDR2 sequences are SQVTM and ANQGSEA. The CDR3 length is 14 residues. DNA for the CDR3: TGCAGCGTCGCGGGACACCAGGTAGGGGAGACCCAGTACTTC. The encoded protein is CSVAGHQVGETQYF.

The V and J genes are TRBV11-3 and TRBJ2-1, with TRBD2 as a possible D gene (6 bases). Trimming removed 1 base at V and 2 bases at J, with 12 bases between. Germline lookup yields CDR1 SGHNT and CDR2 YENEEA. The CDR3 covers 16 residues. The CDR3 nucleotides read TGTGCCAGCAGCTTAGCTCTAGCGCAGGCCTACAATGAGCAGTTCTTC. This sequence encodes CASSLALAQAYNEQFF.

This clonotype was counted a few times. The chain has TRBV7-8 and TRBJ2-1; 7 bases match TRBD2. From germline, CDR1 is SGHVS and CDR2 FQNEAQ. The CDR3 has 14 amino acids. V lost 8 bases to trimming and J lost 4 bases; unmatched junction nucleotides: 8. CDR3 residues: CASGLSGSYNEQFF. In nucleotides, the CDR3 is TGTGCCAGCGGACTTAGCGGGTCTTACAATGAGCAGTTCTTC. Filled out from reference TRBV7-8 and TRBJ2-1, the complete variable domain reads GAGVSQSPRYKVAKRGQDVALRCDPISGHVSLFWYQQALGQGPEFLTYFQNEAQLDKSGLPSDRFFAERPEGSVSTLKIQRTQQEDSAVYLCASGLSGSYNEQFFGPGTRLTVL.

Here the CDR3 DNA reads TGTGCCAGCAGCCAAGGGCCTAATCAGCCCCAGCATTTT. Translating gives CASSQGPNQPQHF. This rearrangement joins TRBV3-1 to TRBJ1-5; D gene ambiguous. Looked up from germline, CDR1 is LGHDT and CDR2 is YNNKEL (reference sequence). This CDR3 has 13 residues. The ends were cut back, 1 base at V and 4 bases at J, with 5 bases in the middle. Supplemented by reference TRBV3-1 and TRBJ1-5, the full variable domain reads DTAVSQTPKYLVTQMGNDKSIKCEQNLGHDTMYWYKQDSKKFLKIMFSYNNKELIINETVPNRFSPKSPDKAHLNLHINSLELGDSAVYFCASSQGPNQPQHFGDGTRLSIL.

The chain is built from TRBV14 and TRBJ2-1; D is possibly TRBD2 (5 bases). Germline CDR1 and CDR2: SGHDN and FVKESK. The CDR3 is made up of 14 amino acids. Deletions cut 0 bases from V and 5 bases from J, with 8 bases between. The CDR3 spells CASSQDTRNNEQFF. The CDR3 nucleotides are TGTGCCAGCAGCCAAGACACTAGGAACAATGAGCAGTTCTTC.

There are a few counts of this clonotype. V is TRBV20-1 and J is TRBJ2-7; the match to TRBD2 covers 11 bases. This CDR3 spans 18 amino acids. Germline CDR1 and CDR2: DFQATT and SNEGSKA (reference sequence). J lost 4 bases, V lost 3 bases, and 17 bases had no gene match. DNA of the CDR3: TGCAGTGCTAGTACTCTAGAACAGGGACTAGCGGAAGGGTACGAGCAGTACTTC. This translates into CSASTLEQGLAEGYEQYF.

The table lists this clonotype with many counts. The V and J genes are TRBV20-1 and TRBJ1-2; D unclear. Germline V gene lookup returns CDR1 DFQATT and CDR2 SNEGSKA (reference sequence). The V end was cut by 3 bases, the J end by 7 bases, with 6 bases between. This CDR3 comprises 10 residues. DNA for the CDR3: TGCAGTGCTAGGCTCCCTGGCTACACCTTC. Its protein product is CSARLPGYTF.

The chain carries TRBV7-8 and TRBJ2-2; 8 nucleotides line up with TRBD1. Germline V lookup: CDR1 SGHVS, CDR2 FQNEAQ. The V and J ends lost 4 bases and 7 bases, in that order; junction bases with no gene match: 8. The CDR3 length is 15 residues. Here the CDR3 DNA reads TGTGCCAGCAGCTCGCAGGGGGCGCTGATCGGGGAGCTGTTTTTT. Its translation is CASSSQGALIGELFF.

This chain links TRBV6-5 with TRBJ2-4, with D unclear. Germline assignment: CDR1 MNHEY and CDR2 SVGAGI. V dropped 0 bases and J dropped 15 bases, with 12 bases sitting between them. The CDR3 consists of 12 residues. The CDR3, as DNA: TGTGCCAGCAGTTACTCTACGGGCGGATGGTACTTC. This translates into CASSYSTGGWYF.

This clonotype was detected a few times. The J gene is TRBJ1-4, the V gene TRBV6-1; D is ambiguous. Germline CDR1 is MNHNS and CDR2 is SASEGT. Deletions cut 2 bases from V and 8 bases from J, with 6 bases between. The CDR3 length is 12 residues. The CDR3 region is CASSELGEKLFF. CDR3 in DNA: TGTGCCAGCAGTGAATTAGGGGAAAAACTGTTTTTT.

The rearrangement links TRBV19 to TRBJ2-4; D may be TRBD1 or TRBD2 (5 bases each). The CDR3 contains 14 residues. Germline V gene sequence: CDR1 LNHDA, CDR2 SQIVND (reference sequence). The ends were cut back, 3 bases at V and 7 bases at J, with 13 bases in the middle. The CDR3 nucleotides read TGTGCCAGTAGTATTTCAGGGACGCGGAACATTCAGTACTTC. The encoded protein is CASSISGTRNIQYF.

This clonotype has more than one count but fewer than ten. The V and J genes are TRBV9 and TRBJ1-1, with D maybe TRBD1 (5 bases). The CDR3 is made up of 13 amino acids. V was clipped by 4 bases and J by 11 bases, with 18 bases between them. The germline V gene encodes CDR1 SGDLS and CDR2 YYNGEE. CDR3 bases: TGTGCCAGCAGCATCCACTGGGAGGGGAGGGCTTTCTTT. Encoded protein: CASSIHWEGRAFF.

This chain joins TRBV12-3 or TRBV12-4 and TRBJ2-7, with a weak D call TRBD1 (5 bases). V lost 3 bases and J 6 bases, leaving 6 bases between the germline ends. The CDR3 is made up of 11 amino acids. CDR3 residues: CASSFRAEQYF. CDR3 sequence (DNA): TGTGCCAGCAGTTTCAGGGCCGAGCAGTACTTC.

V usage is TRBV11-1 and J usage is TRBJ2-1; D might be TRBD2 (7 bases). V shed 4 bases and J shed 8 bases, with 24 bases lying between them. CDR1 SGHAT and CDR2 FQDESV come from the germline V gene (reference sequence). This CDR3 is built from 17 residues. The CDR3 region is CASSSRAGRGVGDEQFF. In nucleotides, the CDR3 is TGTGCCAGCAGCTCAAGAGCGGGAAGGGGGGTTGGAGATGAGCAGTTCTTC.

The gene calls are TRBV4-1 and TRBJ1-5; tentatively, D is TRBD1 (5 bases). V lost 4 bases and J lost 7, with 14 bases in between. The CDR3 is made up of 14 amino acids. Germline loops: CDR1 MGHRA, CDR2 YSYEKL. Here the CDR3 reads CASSRGEGTQPQHF. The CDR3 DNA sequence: TGCGCCAGCAGCCGAGGCGAGGGGACGCAGCCCCAGCATTTT.